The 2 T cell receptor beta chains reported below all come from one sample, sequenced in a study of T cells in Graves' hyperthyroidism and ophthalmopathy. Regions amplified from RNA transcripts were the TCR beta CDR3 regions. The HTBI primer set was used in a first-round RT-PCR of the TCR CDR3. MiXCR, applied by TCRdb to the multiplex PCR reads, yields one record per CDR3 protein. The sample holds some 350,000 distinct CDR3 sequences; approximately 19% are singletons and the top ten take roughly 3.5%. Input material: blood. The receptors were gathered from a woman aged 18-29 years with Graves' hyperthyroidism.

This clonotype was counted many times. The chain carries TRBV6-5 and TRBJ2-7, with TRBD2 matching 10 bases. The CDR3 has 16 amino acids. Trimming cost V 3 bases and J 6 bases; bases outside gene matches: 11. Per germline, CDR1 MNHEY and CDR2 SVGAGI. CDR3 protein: CASSYSWSGGAGEQYF. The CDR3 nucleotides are TGTGCCAGCAGTTATTCTTGGAGCGGGGGGGCGGGCGAGCAGTACTTC.

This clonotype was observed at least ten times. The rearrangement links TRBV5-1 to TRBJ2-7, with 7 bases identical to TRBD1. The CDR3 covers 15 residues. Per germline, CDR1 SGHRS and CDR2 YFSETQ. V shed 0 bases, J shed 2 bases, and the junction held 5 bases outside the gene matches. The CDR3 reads CASSLATGVAYEQYF. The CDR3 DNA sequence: TGCGCCAGCAGCTTGGCTACAGGGGTCGCCTACGAGCAGTACTTC.